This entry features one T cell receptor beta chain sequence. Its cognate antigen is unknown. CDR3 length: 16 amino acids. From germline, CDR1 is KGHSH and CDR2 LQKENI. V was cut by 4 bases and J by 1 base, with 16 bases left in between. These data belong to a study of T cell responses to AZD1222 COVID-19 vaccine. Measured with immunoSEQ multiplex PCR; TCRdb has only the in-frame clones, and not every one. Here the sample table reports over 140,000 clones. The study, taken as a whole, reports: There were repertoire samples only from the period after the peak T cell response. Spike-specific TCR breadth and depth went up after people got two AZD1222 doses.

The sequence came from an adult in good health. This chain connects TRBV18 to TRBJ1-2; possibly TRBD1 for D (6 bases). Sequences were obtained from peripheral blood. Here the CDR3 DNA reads TGTGCCAGCTCACGGGGACAAGGCGCCTATAACTATGGCTACACCTTC. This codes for CASSRGQGAYNYGYTF.